The 14 T cell receptor beta chains presented below share a single source sample, sequenced in a study of vaccination and CD4 T cells after COVID-19. Noted treatment: approximately nine-day PBMC culture with coronavirus spike peptide pools or control peptides (ViraFEST assay). These receptors lack a known antigen. Cultured CD4+ T cells had their DNA profiled by the Oncomine TCR Beta short-read assay. TCRdb analysed the PCR reads with MiXCR anew, one entry per CDR3 protein. Among tens of thousands of distinct CDR3 sequences listed, less than 75% were seen once. Material for sequencing was CD4+ T cells from blood, cultured in vitro. The receptors here all came from a human donor who had recovered from COVID-19.

This clonotype was found a few times. The chain employs TRBV7-9 and TRBJ1-2; 8 bases fit TRBD1. Germline-derived CDR1 and CDR2 are SEHNR and FQNEAQ (reference sequence). Trimming removed 4 bases from V and 7 bases from J; junction bases left unmatched: 2. The CDR3 runs 12 residues. The CDR3, as DNA: TGTGCCAGCAGCTGGACAGGGACTGGCTACACCTTC. Translated, it gives CASSWTGTGYTF.

This chain connects TRBV20-1 to TRBJ1-5; D unclear. Germline V gives CDR1 DFQATT, CDR2 SNEGSKA (reference sequence). The CDR3 runs to 18 residues. With 1 base removed from V and 0 bases from J, the gap between germline ends came to 19 bases. The CDR3 protein is CSARGPTTTTGSNQPQHF. In nucleotides, the CDR3 is TGCAGTGCTAGAGGACCAACAACGACGACGGGTAGCAATCAGCCCCAGCATTTT.

This clonotype was recorded a few times. In DNA, the CDR3 is TGTGCCAGCAGTGGGCGGAGCATGAACACTGAAGCTTTCTTT. Encoded protein: CASSGRSMNTEAFF. This rearrangement joins TRBV6-1 to TRBJ1-1; no clear D gene. Deletions cut 4 bases from V and 0 bases from J, with 9 bases between. In germline, CDR1 is MNHNS, CDR2 SASEGT. CDR3 length: 14 amino acids.

The chain has TRBV7-9 and TRBJ2-2; the match to TRBD2 covers 8 bases. CDR1 and CDR2 (germline): SEHNR, FQNEAQ (reference sequence). This CDR3 region has 15 residues. The trim removed 7 bases at V and 0 bases at J, leaving 4 bases unmatched. CDR3 in amino acids: CASKGLAANTGELFF. CDR3 bases: TGTGCCAGCAAAGGACTAGCCGCGAACACCGGGGAGCTGTTTTTT.

The chain is built from TRBV28 and TRBJ2-7; no reliable D call. This CDR3 is 11 amino acids long. Per the germline V gene, CDR1 is MDHEN and CDR2 is SYDVKM. Trimming cost V 5 bases and J 3 bases, with 5 bases left between them. The CDR3 DNA is TGTGCCAGCAGTGTGTACTACGAGCAGTACTTC. Translation gives CASSVYYEQYF. Full variable domain (rest looked up from reference TRBV28 and TRBJ2-7): DVKVTQSSRYLVKRTGEKVFLECVQDMDHENMFWYRQDPGLGLRLIYFSYDVKMKEKGDIPEGYSVSREKKERFSLILESASTNQTSMYLCASSVYYEQYFGPGTRLTVT.

CDR3 nucleotides: TGTGCCAGCAGCGTACGGACGGGACGGAGCTCTGGAAACACCATATATTTT. Protein product: CASSVRTGRSSGNTIYF. V and J are TRBV11-1 and TRBJ1-3; possibly TRBD1 for D (5 bases). V lost 5 bases, J lost 0 bases, and 17 bases lay in between. Per the germline V gene, CDR1 is SGHAT and CDR2 is FQDESV (reference sequence). The CDR3 runs 17 residues. The whole variable domain, remainder taken from reference TRBV11-1 and TRBJ1-3, is EAEVAQSPRYKITEKSQAVAFWCDPISGHATLYWYRQILGQGPELLVQFQDESVVDDSQLPKDRFSAERLKGVDSTLKIQPAELGDSAMYLCASSVRTGRSSGNTIYFGEGSWLTVV.

The chain joins TRBV7-2 to TRBJ1-1; D is undetermined. Germline V gives CDR1 SGHTA, CDR2 FQGNSA. The CDR3 is 15 residues long. The germline V and J ends were trimmed by 2 bases and 0 bases, with 10 bases remaining between them. As DNA, the CDR3 is TGTGCCAGCAGCTTAAGCTGGCTAATGAACACTGAAGCTTTCTTT. Its protein is CASSLSWLMNTEAFF.

This clonotype showed up just a few times. This sequence joins TRBV6-5 and TRBJ1-6; 8 bases map to TRBD1. Trimming took 4 bases from V and 11 from J; bases not matched to a gene: 10. Germline V gene data show CDR1 as MNHEY and CDR2 as SVGAGI. The CDR3 totals 15 residues. CDR3 region: CASSSPGTGVAPLHF. Here the CDR3 DNA reads TGTGCCAGCAGTTCTCCCGGGACAGGTGTCGCACCCCTCCACTTT.

As DNA, the CDR3 is TGCAGCGCGGGAGTATTCTACGAGCAGTACTTC. Its protein is CSAGVFYEQYF. V and J are TRBV29-1 and TRBJ2-7; tentative D call: TRBD2 (6 bases). The CDR3 runs 11 residues. Trimming left V 7 bases short and J 3 bases short, with 10 bases between. Per germline, CDR1 SQVTM and CDR2 ANQGSEA.

The rearrangement links TRBV20-1 to TRBJ2-7; D unresolved. Germline assignment: CDR1 DFQATT and CDR2 SNEGSKA (reference sequence). This CDR3 contains 13 residues. Deletions cut 0 bases from V and 3 bases from J, with 9 bases between. The CDR3 region has the DNA TGCAGTGCTAGAGAGGCAGTGAGCTACGAGCAGTACTTC. As protein: CSAREAVSYEQYF.

This clonotype appeared a few times. The CDR3 sequence: CSGRKGTAYEQYF. The CDR3 nucleotides are TGCAGTGGGAGAAAGGGGACTGCCTACGAGCAGTACTTC. The chain links TRBV20-1 to TRBJ2-7; the D gene is possibly TRBD2 (6 bases). The V gene lost 7 bases and the J gene lost 2 bases, with 15 bases spanning the gap. The V gene's germline CDR1 is DFQATT and CDR2 SNEGSKA (reference sequence). The CDR3 loop spans 13 amino acids.

The V call is TRBV6-1, the J call TRBJ1-5; D is perhaps TRBD1 (5 bases). The germline V gene has CDR1 MNHNS and CDR2 SASEGT. This CDR3 region has 15 residues. Trimming took off 2 bases at V and 6 bases at J, with 14 bases between the two ends. The CDR3 nucleotides are TGTGCCAGCAGTGAAAGGTGGGGACCCGGTCAGCCCCAGCATTTT. This encodes CASSERWGPGQPQHF.

V usage is TRBV21-1 and J usage is TRBJ1-4; the table's D call, TRBD1, has no DNA check behind it. TRBV21-1 is a pseudogene locus. The CDR3 has 17 amino acids. The CDR3 is CANPTGTGAETNEKLFF. CDR3 bases: TGTGCCAACCCAACCGGGACAGGGGCGGAAACTAATGAAAAACTGTTTTTT.

This chain joins TRBV27 and TRBJ2-1; the D gene is possibly TRBD2 (6 bases). CDR3 size: 16 residues. The germline CDR1 and CDR2 sequences are MNHEY and SMNVEV (reference sequence). V dropped 8 bases and J dropped 0 bases, with 17 bases sitting between them. The CDR3, as DNA: TGTGCCAGCTCCTCCGGCGGGACCCACTCCTACAATGAGCAGTTCTTC. As protein: CASSSGGTHSYNEQFF.